The 27 T cell receptor beta chains below were found in one sample sequenced in a study of cytomegalovirus exposure and HLA in healthy donors. Both 60 Vbeta primers and 13 Jbeta primers went into the PCR. Sequenced by immunoSEQ multiplex PCR; TCRdb stores in-frame clones only, minus some. The sample has some 150,000 clones, about 64% seen once. The sequenced sample consisted of PBMCs. The origin of the receptors is a man aged 55 to 70 in good health and CMV-seronegative.

This clone showed up just once. The chain couples TRBV27 to TRBJ2-1, with 13 bases lining up with TRBD2. V shed 2 bases and J 2 bases; nucleotides not matched to a gene: 9. CDR1 and CDR2 from the germline V gene are MNHEY and SMNVEV (reference sequence). The CDR3 extends over 19 amino acids. The CDR3 is CASSLRRTSGRGAYNEQFF. For the CDR3, the DNA is TGTGCCAGCAGTTTAAGGAGGACTAGCGGGAGAGGGGCCTACAATGAGCAGTTCTTC.

This clone was counted a few times. The rearrangement uses TRBV27 and TRBJ1-1, with a tentative D call TRBD1 (6 bases). V shed 7 bases and J shed 1 base, with 13 bases lying between them. This CDR3 has 14 amino acids. Germline CDR1 reads MNHEY; CDR2 reads SMNVEV (reference sequence). The CDR3 bases are TGTGCCAGCACACAGGGTCGGGCGAACACTGAAGCTTTCTTT. This encodes CASTQGRANTEAFF.

The chain is built from TRBV19 and TRBJ1-2, with D possibly TRBD1 on 5 matching bases. CDR3 size: 15 residues. CDR1 is LNHDA and CDR2 is SQIVND in the germline V gene (reference sequence). V gave up 4 bases and J gave up 1 base, with 13 bases separating them. The CDR3 sequence: CASSTDRDSNYGYTF. As DNA, the CDR3 is TGTGCCAGTAGTACGGACCGAGACAGTAACTATGGCTACACCTTC. The whole variable domain, remainder taken from reference TRBV19 and TRBJ1-2, is DGGITQSPKYLFRKEGQNVTLSCEQNLNHDAMYWYRQDPGQGLRLIYYSQIVNDFQKGDIAEGYSVSREKKESFPLTVTSAQKNPTAFYLCASSTDRDSNYGYTFGSGTRLTVV.

The J gene is TRBJ1-2, the V gene TRBV7-3, with a possible D match to TRBD1 (6 bases). The V end lost 4 bases, the J end lost 5 bases, and 11 bases lay between the germline ends. The germline V gene has CDR1 SGHTA and CDR2 FQGTGA. CDR3 length: 13 residues. The CDR3 DNA reads as TGTGCCAGCAGCTCAGGGGAAGGGTATGGCTACACCTTC. Amino acid sequence: CASSSGEGYGYTF. The full variable domain, completed using reference TRBV7-3 and TRBJ1-2, is GAGVSQTPSNKVTEKGKYVELRCDPISGHTALYWYRQSLGQGPEFLIYFQGTGAADDSGLPNDRFFAVRPEGSVSTLKIQRTERGDSAVYLCASSSGEGYGYTFGSGTRLTVV.

The gene calls are TRBV6-1 and TRBJ2-7, with 8 positions matching TRBD1. CDR1 is MNHNS, CDR2 SASEGT, per germline. This CDR3 comprises 14 residues. V trimming: 8 bases; J trimming: 2 bases; junction bases outside the gene matches: 8. As DNA, the CDR3 is TGTGCCAGCTCGAAGGACAGGGCAGCCTACGAGCAGTACTTC. Its translation: CASSKDRAAYEQYF.

J is TRBJ1-1 and V is TRBV5-1, with no clear D. Between the trimmed V and J ends, which lost 0 bases and 2 bases, there was a span of 17 bases. From germline, CDR1 is SGHRS and CDR2 YFSETQ. CDR3 length equals 17 residues. CDR3 sequence (DNA): TGCGCCAGCAGCTTGGGTCCTTCTGGTACTTCCAACACTGAAGCTTTCTTT. This sequence encodes CASSLGPSGTSNTEAFF.

V gene TRBV29-1 combines with J gene TRBJ2-3; D uncertain. CDR1 and CDR2 from the germline V gene are SQVTM and ANQGSEA. This CDR3 is 10 amino acids long. Between the trimmed V and J ends, which lost 4 bases and 6 bases, there was a span of 5 bases. The CDR3 sequence: CSVGLDTQYF. In DNA form, the CDR3 reads TGCAGCGTTGGTCTGGATACGCAGTATTTT.

The chain links TRBV7-2 to TRBJ2-5, with 9 bases matching TRBD1. The tail of the sequence fits TRBJ2-7 better, so the J call may be wrong. CDR3 length equals 16 residues. The germline gives CDR1 SGHTA, CDR2 FQGNSA. The CDR3 sequence: CASSLGRDRVAYEQYF. CDR3 coding DNA: TGTGCCAGCAGCTTAGGCCGGGACAGGGTGGCTTACGAGCAGTACTTC.

This clone was picked up a small number of times. The chain uses TRBV7-3 and TRBJ1-2; possible D gene TRBD1, 5 bases. The V gene lost 7 bases and the J gene lost 4 bases, with 19 bases spanning the gap. CDR1 and CDR2 (germline): SGHTA, FQGTGA. CDR3 length: 15 residues. The CDR3 bases are TGTGCCAGCACCCCGTCGACAGATTCTTCCTATGGCTACACCTTC. It is translated as CASTPSTDSSYGYTF.

The chain combines TRBV4-1 with TRBJ1-2; maybe TRBD1 (6 bases). Trimming left V 2 bases short and J 4 bases short, with 17 bases between. Looked up from germline, CDR1 is MGHRA and CDR2 is YSYEKL. The CDR3 is 16 amino acids. The CDR3 loop reads CASSQSIQGLSYGYTF. The CDR3 DNA sequence: TGCGCCAGCAGCCAATCTATTCAGGGGCTAAGCTATGGCTACACCTTC.

Ten or more counts support this clone. This rearrangement joins TRBV15 to TRBJ2-2; 7 bases are a match to TRBD1. V lost 1 base and J lost 2; bases outside the gene matches: 10. CDR3 length: 18 residues. Germline CDR1 and CDR2: LNHNV and YYDKDF (reference sequence). The CDR3, as DNA: TGTGCCACCAGCAGAGCCTTATGGACAGGAGGTAACACCGGGGAGCTGTTTTTT. It specifies CATSRALWTGGNTGELFF.

The CDR3 nucleotides read TGTGCCAGCAGTCCCTCAGGGACCCAGTACTTC. Translating it yields CASSPSGTQYF. The chain links TRBV28 to TRBJ2-5; no clear D gene. Trimming shortened V by 5 bases and J by 7 bases, and 8 bases separated the two germline ends. This CDR3 contains 11 residues. The germline gives CDR1 MDHEN, CDR2 SYDVKM.

The sample holds one count of this clone. The rearrangement uses TRBV7-6 and TRBJ2-2; 10 positions match TRBD1. Germline CDR1 and CDR2: SGHVS and FNYEAQ. The ends lost 5 bases at V and 3 bases at J; junction bases unmatched: 9. The length of the CDR3 is 17 residues. This CDR3 is CASSQRQGAQDTGELFF. The CDR3 DNA reads as TGTGCCAGCAGCCAGAGACAGGGGGCGCAGGACACCGGGGAGCTGTTTTTT.

J is TRBJ1-5 and V is TRBV7-2; D perhaps matches TRBD1 (5 bases). CDR3 length equals 13 residues. Germline values: CDR1 SGHTA, CDR2 FQGNSA. V was clipped by 4 bases and J by 5 bases, with 9 bases between them. CDR3 DNA sequence: TGTGCCAGCAGCTATGACAGACATCAGCCCCAGCATTTT. Translated: CASSYDRHQPQHF.

The rearrangement links TRBV6-5 to TRBJ2-7; the match to TRBD1 covers 7 bases. The CDR3 is 14 amino acids. V lost 6 bases, J lost 2 bases, and 7 bases stayed unmatched. Per the germline V gene, CDR1 is MNHEY and CDR2 is SVGAGI. CDR3 residues: CASRKTGTPYEQYF. DNA for the CDR3: TGTGCCAGCAGGAAGACAGGGACGCCCTACGAGCAGTACTTC.

The chain carries TRBV11-3 and TRBJ1-1; 7 nucleotides align to TRBD1. From germline, CDR1 is SGHNT and CDR2 YENEEA. The CDR3 has 14 amino acids. After removal of 5 bases from V and 3 bases from J, the junction contained 6 bases not matched to a gene. The CDR3: CASSDRARDTEAFF. The DNA of the CDR3 is TGTGCCAGCAGCGACAGGGCCCGTGACACTGAAGCTTTCTTT.

V and J are TRBV10-3 and TRBJ2-5; 13 bases agree with TRBD2. This CDR3 comprises 15 residues. Losses at the gene ends were 6 bases for V and 5 bases for J; bases not matched to a gene: 6. Germline loops: CDR1 ENHRY, CDR2 SYGVKD. The CDR3 loop reads CAIRTSGGPGETQYF. The CDR3 DNA is TGTGCCATCAGGACTAGCGGGGGGCCTGGGGAGACCCAGTACTTC.

This rearrangement joins TRBV4-3 to TRBJ1-4; the D is unclear. The CDR3 sequence is 16 residues long. V lost 3 bases, J lost 8 bases, and 19 bases lay in between. Germline V CDR1 and CDR2: LGHNA, YSLEER. As DNA, the CDR3 is TGCGCCAGCAGCCAGGCTTGGATGGGCTCGGGGGAAAAACTGTTTTTT. It yields the protein CASSQAWMGSGEKLFF.

In its sample, this clone was seen a few times. The rearrangement uses TRBV11-2 and TRBJ1-4, with D perhaps matching TRBD1 (5 bases). Trimming took off 5 bases at V and 2 bases at J, with 12 bases between the two ends. The CDR3 runs to 15 residues. Germline CDR1 SGHAT, CDR2 FQNNGV. The CDR3 reads CASSTFRGTNEKLFF. The CDR3 region has the DNA TGTGCCAGCAGCACCTTCCGGGGGACTAATGAAAAACTGTTTTTT.

The chain carries TRBV11-2 and TRBJ2-4, with TRBD1 as a possible D gene (9 bases). This CDR3 contains 14 residues. Trimming stripped 3 bases from V and 8 bases from J, with 14 bases between. Germline lookup yields CDR1 SGHAT and CDR2 FQNNGV. The CDR3 here is CASSFGGDRDIQYF. CDR3 in DNA: TGTGCCAGCAGCTTCGGGGGGGACAGGGACATTCAGTACTTC.

The chain joins TRBV7-8 to TRBJ2-5, with a possible D match to TRBD2 (5 bases). V shed 3 bases and J shed 1 base, with 9 bases lying between them. The CDR3 runs to 14 residues. Germline V gene data show CDR1 as SGHVS and CDR2 as FQNEAQ. The CDR3, as DNA: TGTGCCAGCAGCTTGAGCGGAGTCCAAGAGACCCAGTACTTC. Amino acids: CASSLSGVQETQYF. The whole variable domain, remainder taken from reference TRBV7-8 and TRBJ2-5, is GAGVSQSPRYKVAKRGQDVALRCDPISGHVSLFWYQQALGQGPEFLTYFQNEAQLDKSGLPSDRFFAERPEGSVSTLKIQRTQQEDSAVYLCASSLSGVQETQYFGPGTRLLVL.

The rearrangement uses TRBV5-1 and TRBJ1-1; no clear D gene. CDR3 length: 15 residues. The V gene lost 0 bases and the J gene lost 2 bases, with 11 bases spanning the gap. CDR1 SGHRS and CDR2 YFSETQ come from the germline V gene. The CDR3 DNA reads as TGCGCCAGCAGCTTGGGGTATACAGCAAACACTGAAGCTTTCTTT. Translation gives CASSLGYTANTEAFF. Complete variable domain (other parts from reference TRBV5-1 and TRBJ1-1): KAGVTQTPRYLIKTRGQQVTLSCSPISGHRSVSWYQQTPGQGLQFLFEYFSETQRNKGNFPGRFSGRQFSNSRSEMNVSTLELGDSALYLCASSLGYTANTEAFFGQGTRLTVV.

The CDR3 sequence is CASSHRVPGDTDTQYF. The DNA for the CDR3 is TGTGCCAGCAGCCATCGGGTCCCGGGGGACACAGATACGCAGTATTTT. The chain recombines TRBV7-9 with TRBJ2-3, with D possibly matching TRBD2 (6 bases). The CDR3 is made up of 16 amino acids. CDR1 and CDR2 (germline): SEHNR, FQNEAQ (reference sequence). The V and J ends lost 5 bases and 2 bases respectively, with 17 bases between them.

V usage is TRBV7-6 and J usage is TRBJ1-4, with TRBD1 matching 9 bases. The CDR3 has 15 residues. The trim removed 4 bases at V and 3 bases at J, leaving 3 bases unmatched. Germline V gene data show CDR1 as SGHVS and CDR2 as FNYEAQ. This chain's CDR3 is CASSSRTGANEKLFF. Written as DNA, the CDR3 is TGTGCCAGCAGCTCGCGGACAGGGGCTAATGAAAAACTGTTTTTT.

The chain employs TRBV29-1 and TRBJ2-5, with TRBD2 matching over 8 bases. The V and J ends lost 4 bases and 0 bases, in that order; junction bases with no gene match: 7. The CDR3 totals 15 residues. Germline V gene data show CDR1 as SQVTM and CDR2 as ANQGSEA. The CDR3 here is CSVALAGQYQETQYF. CDR3 sequence (DNA): TGCAGCGTTGCCTTAGCGGGGCAGTACCAAGAGACCCAGTACTTC.

J is TRBJ2-1 and V is TRBV7-8; 7 positions agree with TRBD2. V shed 2 bases, J shed 4 bases, and the junction held 23 bases outside the gene matches. Germline V gives CDR1 SGHVS, CDR2 FQNEAQ. This CDR3 is 21 amino acids long. For the CDR3, the DNA is TGTGCCAGCAGCTTATCGCTTACGGTGGCTAGCGGTTCAGGGCCTTACAATGAGCAGTTCTTC. Translation gives CASSLSLTVASGSGPYNEQFF. Drawing the rest from reference TRBV7-8 and TRBJ2-1, the complete variable domain is GAGVSQSPRYKVAKRGQDVALRCDPISGHVSLFWYQQALGQGPEFLTYFQNEAQLDKSGLPSDRFFAERPEGSVSTLKIQRTQQEDSAVYLCASSLSLTVASGSGPYNEQFFGPGTRLTVL.

This clone is a singleton in its sample. The CDR3 protein is CASSVPGIRNTEAFF. Here the CDR3 DNA reads TGTGCCAGCAGTGTTCCCGGGATCAGGAACACTGAAGCTTTCTTT. This chain uses TRBV2 with TRBJ1-1; D is unclear. The ends were cut back, 4 bases at V and 1 base at J, with 13 bases in the middle. CDR1 and CDR2 (germline): SNHLY, FYNNEI. This CDR3 comprises 15 residues.